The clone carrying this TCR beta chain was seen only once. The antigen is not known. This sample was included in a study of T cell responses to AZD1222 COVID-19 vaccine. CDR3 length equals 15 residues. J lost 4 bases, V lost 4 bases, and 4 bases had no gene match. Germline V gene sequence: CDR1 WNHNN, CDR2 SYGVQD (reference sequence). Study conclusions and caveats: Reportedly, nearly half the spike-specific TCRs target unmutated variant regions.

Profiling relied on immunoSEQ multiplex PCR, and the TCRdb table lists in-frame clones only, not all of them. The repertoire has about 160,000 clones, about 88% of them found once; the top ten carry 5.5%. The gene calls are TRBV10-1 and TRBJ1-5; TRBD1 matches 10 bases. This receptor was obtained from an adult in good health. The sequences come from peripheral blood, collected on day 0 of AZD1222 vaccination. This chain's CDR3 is CASSADRGLNQPQHF. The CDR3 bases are TGCGCCAGCAGTGCAGACAGGGGGCTAAATCAGCCCCAGCATTTT.